One and the same sample provided the 21 T cell receptor beta chains below, sequenced in a study of CD8+ T cells in alopecia areata. The treatment denotes: oral pan-JAK inhibitor, 5-10 mg twice daily. Extraction of RNA preceded its reverse transcription into cDNA, which served as the sequencing template. Here immunoSEQ multiplex PCR was the method, and the copy in TCRdb shows in-frame clones only, minus some. The table shows roughly 110,000 clones, with about four fifths occurring only once. The material sequenced was CD8+ T cells sorted from blood, taken at week 24, from a patient treated with tofacitinib. These receptors all come from a human donor with alopecia areata.

The rearrangement links TRBV4-3 to TRBJ1-5, with unresolved D. V was trimmed by 1 base and J by 7 bases, leaving 11 bases between them. Germline V CDR1 and CDR2: LGHNA, YSLEER. CDR3 length: 14 amino acids. CDR3 nucleotides: TGCGCCAGCAGCCAAGGGGTAGGGAGCCAGCCCCAGCATTTT. It codes for CASSQGVGSQPQHF.

This chain uses TRBV10-3 with TRBJ1-6; a weak D match, TRBD1 (6 bases). V shed 4 bases and J shed 4 bases, with 17 bases lying between them. Germline CDR1 ENHRY, CDR2 SYGVKD. The CDR3 loop spans 17 amino acids. The CDR3 is CAISARKGGPYNSPLHF. In DNA form, the CDR3 reads TGTGCCATCAGTGCGAGGAAGGGGGGACCATATAATTCACCCCTCCACTTT.

The CDR3 DNA reads as TGCGCCAGCGGGACGGCGTATAGCAATCAGCCCCAGCATTTT. It encodes CASGTAYSNQPQHF. The V and J genes are TRBV4-3 and TRBJ1-5, with D perhaps TRBD1 (5 bases). The ends were cut back, 8 bases at V and 0 bases at J, with 11 bases in the middle. The CDR3 is 14 amino acids. The V gene's germline CDR1 is LGHNA and CDR2 YSLEER.

The CDR3 protein is CASSLGGGTGELFF. The CDR3 nucleotides are TGTGCCAGCAGCTTAGGAGGGGGCACCGGGGAGCTGTTTTTT. V gene TRBV7-9 combines with J gene TRBJ2-2; D is perhaps TRBD1 (6 bases). Germline V gene sequence: CDR1 SEHNR, CDR2 FQNEAQ (reference sequence). Trimming left V 1 base short and J 4 bases short, with 7 bases between. This CDR3 has 14 amino acids.

This clone was counted a single time. The same CDR3 can be traced to other DNA sequences in this sample. In nucleotides, the CDR3 is TGTGCCAGCAGCTTAGTGTTGGGCGAGACCCAGTACTTC. It specifies CASSLVLGETQYF. The chain carries TRBV7-2 and TRBJ2-5; no definite D call. Per germline, CDR1 SGHTA and CDR2 FQGNSA. V lost 1 base to trimming and J lost 5 bases, with 8 bases between them. This CDR3 is 13 amino acids long.

The V call is TRBV4-3, the J call TRBJ1-1, with D unclear. The length of the CDR3 is 14 residues. The V gene lost 2 bases and the J gene lost 3 bases, with 10 bases spanning the gap. Per the germline V gene, CDR1 is LGHNA and CDR2 is YSLEER. The CDR3 region is CASSQPGWHTEAFF. The CDR3 nucleotides read TGCGCCAGCAGCCAACCGGGGTGGCACACTGAAGCTTTCTTT.

This clone was seen more than once but under ten times. As DNA, the CDR3 is TGCGCCAGCAGCTCCGCCGACAGGGGCCTCTCCTACGAGCAGTACTTC. This translates into CASSSADRGLSYEQYF. The J gene is TRBJ2-7, the V gene TRBV5-1, with 8 bases matching TRBD1. The CDR3 sequence is 16 residues long. Germline V gene sequence: CDR1 SGHRS, CDR2 YFSETQ. The junction had 8 bases not matched to a gene; V was cut back by 3 bases and J by 0 bases. Looking up the rest from reference TRBV5-1 and TRBJ2-7 gives the full variable domain: KAGVTQTPRYLIKTRGQQVTLSCSPISGHRSVSWYQQTPGQGLQFLFEYFSETQRNKGNFPGRFSGRQFSNSRSEMNVSTLELGDSALYLCASSSADRGLSYEQYFGPGTRLTVT.

V usage is TRBV6-5 and J usage is TRBJ1-4, with 9 bases aligning to TRBD1. The trim removed 0 bases at V and 4 bases at J, leaving 0 bases unmatched. Germline CDR1 and CDR2: MNHEY and SVGAGI. This CDR3 region has 15 residues. For the CDR3, the DNA is TGTGCCAGCAGTTACTCGGGACAGGGTAATGAAAAACTGTTTTTT. Its translation: CASSYSGQGNEKLFF.

This clone was seen more than once but under ten times. The chain joins TRBV27 to TRBJ2-5; 7 bases are a match to TRBD1. CDR3 length: 15 residues. V was pared by 6 bases and J by 6 bases, with 13 bases of the junction left unmatched. CDR1 is MNHEY, CDR2 SMNVEV, per germline (reference sequence). The CDR3 loop is CASRDWDSGEQTQYF. The CDR3 DNA is TGTGCCAGCAGAGACTGGGACAGTGGGGAACAGACCCAGTACTTC.

The rearrangement joins TRBV5-5 to TRBJ2-3; TRBD1 or TRBD2 may be the D gene (5 bases each). Between the trimmed V and J ends, which lost 1 base and 1 base, there was a span of 10 bases. Germline CDR1 and CDR2: SGHKS and YYEKEE (reference sequence). The CDR3 contains 15 residues. DNA of the CDR3: TGTGCCAGCAGCTTGTCCCGGGGCGGCACAGATACGCAGTATTTT. This translates into CASSLSRGGTDTQYF.

This clone was found once. The chain carries TRBV10-3 and TRBJ2-7; TRBD2 might be the D (5 bases). V lost 4 bases to trimming and J lost 4 bases, with 17 bases between them. This CDR3 region has 15 residues. Germline values: CDR1 ENHRY, CDR2 SYGVKD. The CDR3 DNA is TGTGCCATCAGTGGTGGGAGTCCACCCATTTACGAGCAGTACTTC. It yields the protein CAISGGSPPIYEQYF.

The chain is built from TRBV2 and TRBJ2-4; tentatively, D is TRBD1 (5 bases). The CDR3 runs 15 residues. In germline, CDR1 is SNHLY, CDR2 FYNNEI. Trimming stripped 7 bases from V and 0 bases from J, with 13 bases between. The CDR3 is CASIRRGLAKNIQYF. DNA for the CDR3: TGTGCCAGCATTAGAAGGGGCTTAGCCAAAAACATTCAGTACTTC.

The CDR3 DNA reads TGCGCCAGCGGGACTAGCACAGGATACAATGAGCAGTTCTTC. Residues: CASGTSTGYNEQFF. The chain carries TRBV5-1 and TRBJ2-1; TRBD2 matches 9 bases. The V segment lost 7 bases and the J segment 4 bases; nucleotides outside the gene matches: 6. CDR3 length equals 14 residues. Per the germline V gene, CDR1 is SGHRS and CDR2 is YFSETQ.

The V gene is TRBV18, the J gene TRBJ2-7; the D is unclear. V gave up 3 bases and J gave up 3 bases, with 3 bases separating them. CDR3 length: 11 amino acids. CDR1 and CDR2 (germline): KGHSH, LQKENI. The CDR3 coding sequence is TGTGCCAGCTCACCCAACTACGAGCAGTACTTC. It codes for CASSPNYEQYF.

The gene calls are TRBV29-1 and TRBJ2-7; D not resolved. CDR3 size: 14 residues. The germline V and J ends were trimmed by 1 base and 0 bases, with 10 bases remaining between them. CDR1 is SQVTM and CDR2 is ANQGSEA in the germline V gene. The CDR3 region has the DNA TGCAGCGTTGAAGGGCAGGAGAGCTCCTACGAGCAGTACTTC. Its protein product is CSVEGQESSYEQYF.

The J gene is TRBJ2-4, the V gene TRBV2, with TRBD2 as a possible D gene (6 bases). Deletions cut 1 base from V and 1 base from J, with 11 bases between. The CDR3 spans 16 residues. CDR1 SNHLY and CDR2 FYNNEI come from the germline V gene. DNA of the CDR3: TGTGCCAGCAGTGAAGGGAGGGATCTCGCCAAAAACATTCAGTACTTC. Translated: CASSEGRDLAKNIQYF.

The CDR3, as DNA: TGCAGCGTTGAAGGGGGGAGGGGGATCACAGATACGCAGTATTTT. It codes for CSVEGGRGITDTQYF. V usage is TRBV29-1 and J usage is TRBJ2-3; the D gene is possibly TRBD2 (7 bases). Germline V CDR1 and CDR2: SQVTM, ANQGSEA. V lost 1 base and J lost 2, with 13 bases in between. CDR3 length equals 15 residues.

This chain's CDR3 is CSVEGGGDTIYF. The CDR3, as DNA: TGCAGCGTTGAGGGAGGTGGGGACACCATATATTTT. The chain couples TRBV29-1 to TRBJ1-3; D is ambiguous. From germline, CDR1 is SQVTM and CDR2 ANQGSEA. Trimming cost V 3 bases and J 8 bases, with 11 bases left between them. This CDR3 comprises 12 residues.

J is TRBJ1-1 and V is TRBV4-1; D is unresolved. The CDR3 is 16 amino acids. V shed 4 bases and J shed 1 base, with 16 bases lying between them. Germline V lookup: CDR1 MGHRA, CDR2 YSYEKL. CDR3 in DNA: TGCGCCAGCAGCCCCGACCCGCCGATCCCGAACACTGAAGCTTTCTTT. Its protein product is CASSPDPPIPNTEAFF.

This clone was seen only once. The J gene is TRBJ2-7, the V gene TRBV7-6; 7 nucleotides align to TRBD1. V shed 2 bases, J shed 3 bases, and the junction held 10 bases outside the gene matches. Germline loops: CDR1 SGHVS, CDR2 FNYEAQ. The CDR3 runs to 16 residues. CDR3 sequence: CASSLRLTGFNYEQYF. The CDR3 DNA reads as TGTGCCAGCAGCTTAAGATTGACAGGGTTTAACTACGAGCAGTACTTC. The full variable domain, completed using reference TRBV7-6 and TRBJ2-7, is GAGVSQSPRYKVTKRGQDVALRCDPISGHVSLYWYRQALGQGPEFLTYFNYEAQQDKSGLPNDRFSAERPEGSISTLTIQRTEQRDSAMYRCASSLRLTGFNYEQYFGPGTRLTVT.

This rearrangement joins TRBV27 to TRBJ2-7; 8 positions match TRBD1. Germline V lookup: CDR1 MNHEY, CDR2 SMNVEV (reference sequence). This CDR3 region has 15 residues. V trimming: 5 bases; J trimming: 3 bases; junction bases outside the gene matches: 9. The CDR3 nucleotides are TGTGCCAGCAGTCCCGTGACAGGGGAGATCTACGAGCAGTACTTC. Protein product: CASSPVTGEIYEQYF.